The 25 T cell receptor beta chains presented below share a single source sample, sequenced in a study of T cells in localized non-small cell lung cancer. TCRdb keeps only in-frame clones here, not all; method: immunoSEQ multiplex PCR. The table lists around 10,000 clones, 48% of them singletons. Material: lymph node tissue, obtained before any cancer treatment. Source of these receptors: a woman aged 35-70 years with stage II squamous cell lung carcinoma.

This chain links TRBV6-8 with TRBJ1-3; 8 bases are a match to TRBD1. Trimming took 10 bases from V and 4 from J; bases not matched to a gene: 12. Germline assignment: CDR1 MNHGY and CDR2 SAAAGT. The CDR3 covers 15 residues. This CDR3 is CATYSGTGKGNTIYF. The CDR3, as DNA: TGTGCCACTTACAGCGGGACAGGAAAAGGAAACACCATATATTTT.

This clone was detected a few times. The V gene is TRBV19, the J gene TRBJ1-5, with TRBD1 matching over 8 bases. CDR1 is LNHDA, CDR2 SQIVND, per germline (reference sequence). The CDR3 loop spans 17 amino acids. V lost 4 bases, J lost 4 bases, and 12 bases stayed unmatched. This CDR3 reads CASSTFIGRGRNQPQHF. The CDR3 bases are TGTGCCAGTAGTACTTTCATTGGCAGGGGGCGGAATCAGCCCCAGCATTTT.

The chain combines TRBV18 with TRBJ2-1; 9 bases map to TRBD1. This CDR3 comprises 16 residues. In germline, CDR1 is KGHSH, CDR2 LQKENI. V was clipped by 6 bases and J by 5 bases; unmatched bases: 11. Here the CDR3 DNA reads TGTGCCAGCTCGCCTCCCGGGACAGGGATGGACAATGAGCAGTTCTTC. The encoded protein is CASSPPGTGMDNEQFF.

The rearrangement joins TRBV19 to TRBJ2-7, with D possibly TRBD1 on 5 matching bases. The V end was cut by 9 bases, the J end by 2 bases, with 11 bases between. There are 12 residues in the CDR3. Germline V gene sequence: CDR1 LNHDA, CDR2 SQIVND (reference sequence). CDR3 amino acids: CASAGNPYEQYF. The DNA of the CDR3 is TGTGCCAGCGCAGGGAATCCCTACGAGCAGTACTTC.

A word on this clone: Germline is not matched at one junction end, which may reflect a read error. This chain uses TRBV6-8 with TRBJ2-7; D may be TRBD2 (5 bases). This CDR3 spans 19 amino acids. Germline assignment: CDR1 MNHGY and CDR2 SAAAGT. The DNA for the CDR3 is TGTGCCAGCAATTACTCGATGGAGGCGGGCAGGTACGATTCCTACGAGCAGTACTTC. It specifies CASNYSMEAGRYDSYEQYF.

This sequence joins TRBV28 and TRBJ1-5, with D perhaps matching TRBD1 (6 bases). This CDR3 comprises 15 residues. V was shortened by 5 bases and J by 6 bases, with 17 bases between the two germline ends. Germline CDR1 and CDR2: MDHEN and SYDVKM. The CDR3 spells CASSGSGTITQPQHF. CDR3 DNA sequence: TGTGCCAGCAGTGGGAGTGGGACAATCACTCAGCCCCAGCATTTT.

This chain uses TRBV30 with TRBJ1-1; D not certain. V was trimmed by 2 bases and J by 2 bases, leaving 6 bases between them. Per germline, CDR1 GTSNPN and CDR2 SVGIG (reference sequence). CDR3 length: 12 residues. The CDR3 DNA reads TGTGCCTGGAGTCGGACTAACACTGAAGCTTTCTTT. Translated: CAWSRTNTEAFF.

This clone came up a few times. This chain joins TRBV4-1 and TRBJ1-1, with D perhaps matching TRBD1 (6 bases). Germline CDR1 reads MGHRA; CDR2 reads YSYEKL. Trimming removed 2 bases from V and 6 bases from J, with 16 bases in between. The CDR3 is 15 amino acids. The CDR3 protein is CASSQLQGDNAEAFF. The CDR3 DNA follows: TGCGCCAGCAGCCAACTACAGGGAGACAACGCTGAAGCTTTCTTT.

The V and J genes are TRBV29-1 and TRBJ2-1, with 11 bases that match TRBD2. The V and J ends lost 7 bases and 2 bases, in that order; junction bases with no gene match: 4. The CDR3 consists of 14 residues. The V gene's germline CDR1 is SQVTM and CDR2 ANQGSEA. The DNA of the CDR3 is TGCAGCGCCTCGGGACTAGCGGCCTACAATGAGCAGTTCTTC. Translating gives CSASGLAAYNEQFF.

Written as DNA, the CDR3 is TGTGCCGCGTCGGGGGGGGACACTGAAGCTTTCTTT. The encoded protein is CAASGGDTEAFF. The J gene is TRBJ1-1, the V gene TRBV6-8, with D perhaps matching TRBD1 (5 bases). The CDR3 length is 12 residues. The germline CDR1 and CDR2 sequences are MNHGY and SAAAGT. The ends were cut back, 11 bases at V and 3 bases at J, with 13 bases in the middle.

This chain uses TRBV9 with TRBJ1-1; D may be TRBD1 (5 bases). This CDR3 contains 13 residues. The germline V gene has CDR1 SGDLS and CDR2 YYNGEE. The germline V and J ends were trimmed by 9 bases and 1 base, with 13 bases remaining between them. The CDR3 DNA follows: TGTGCCAATTCAGGGTTTGGGAACACTGAAGCTTTCTTT. Its protein is CANSGFGNTEAFF.

The chain carries TRBV28 and TRBJ2-3; TRBD2 matches 9 bases. V shed 3 bases and J 3 bases; nucleotides not matched to a gene: 1. CDR3 size: 14 residues. Germline V gene lookup returns CDR1 MDHEN and CDR2 SYDVKM. The CDR3 region has the DNA TGTGCCAGCAGTTTCCTAGCGGGGACAGATACGCAGTATTTT. Protein product: CASSFLAGTDTQYF.

The V call is TRBV10-2, the J call TRBJ1-1, with 9 bases lining up with TRBD1. J was trimmed by 1 base and V by 8 bases; bases with no gene match: 2. This CDR3 contains 13 residues. The germline V gene encodes CDR1 WSHSY and CDR2 SAAADI. In DNA form, the CDR3 reads TGCGCCAGCTCGGGACAGGGGAACACTGAAGCTTTCTTT. This encodes CASSGQGNTEAFF.

This clone was seen only a few times. J is TRBJ1-2 and V is TRBV6-8; 7 nucleotides line up with TRBD1. Germline V gene sequence: CDR1 MNHGY, CDR2 SAAAGT. This CDR3 is 14 amino acids long. The V segment lost 0 bases and the J segment 4 bases; nucleotides outside the gene matches: 2. CDR3 sequence (DNA): TGTGCCAGCAGTTACTCGACAGGGACCTATGGCTACACCTTC. This gives the protein CASSYSTGTYGYTF.

The chain uses TRBV30 and TRBJ1-4; D gene uncertain. The germline V gene has CDR1 GTSNPN and CDR2 SVGIG (reference sequence). Trimming left V 1 base short and J 0 bases short, with 9 bases between. This CDR3 comprises 15 residues. Here the CDR3 DNA reads TGTGCCTGGAGTGCCCCCCCAGCAACTAATGAAAAACTGTTTTTT. Translated: CAWSAPPATNEKLFF.

This chain uses TRBV19 with TRBJ2-1; D not resolved. The CDR3 covers 14 residues. Germline-derived CDR1 and CDR2 are LNHDA and SQIVND (reference sequence). V lost 5 bases and J 5 bases, leaving 13 bases between the germline ends. The CDR3 nucleotides are TGTGCCAGTAGTCTGGGGAACATAAACAATGAGCAGTTCTTC. Translating gives CASSLGNINNEQFF.

The chain carries TRBV25-1 and TRBJ2-1, with 9 bases lining up with TRBD1. CDR3 size: 13 residues. Germline loops: CDR1 MGHDK, CDR2 SYGVNS. The J segment lost 5 bases and the V segment lost 6 bases, leaving 2 bases of the junction unmatched. The CDR3 nucleotides read TGTGCCAGCAGCTGGACAGGGGACAATGAGCAGTTCTTC. It yields the protein CASSWTGDNEQFF.

J is TRBJ2-7 and V is TRBV28; 9 bases map to TRBD1. The CDR3 has 16 amino acids. With 2 bases clipped from V and 7 bases from J, the junction kept 12 bases outside the gene matches. Germline CDR1 reads MDHEN; CDR2 reads SYDVKM. CDR3 nucleotides: TGTGCCAGCAGTTTAAACCTCGGGACAGGGCCCTTGGAGCAGTACTTC. It translates to CASSLNLGTGPLEQYF.

The gene calls are TRBV19 and TRBJ1-2; TRBD1 agrees at 7 bases. This CDR3 has 16 amino acids. Germline trimming cut 3 bases from V and 2 bases from J; bases unmatched to any gene: 9. Germline CDR1 LNHDA, CDR2 SQIVND (reference sequence). DNA for the CDR3: TGTGCCAGTAGTATGGTTCGACAGGGACACAACTATGGCTACACCTTC. It encodes CASSMVRQGHNYGYTF.

This clone was seen a few times. This chain connects TRBV2 to TRBJ1-6; 7 bases are a match to TRBD1. Germline V gives CDR1 SNHLY, CDR2 FYNNEI. This CDR3 is 14 amino acids long. The junction had 7 bases not matched to a gene; V was cut back by 6 bases and J by 8 bases. This CDR3 is CASRGDRDYSPLHF. CDR3 sequence (DNA): TGTGCCAGCAGGGGTGACAGGGACTATTCACCCCTCCACTTT.

The chain uses TRBV28 and TRBJ1-6, with TRBD1 as a possible D gene (5 bases). V lost 3 bases and J lost 7, with 7 bases in between. Looked up from germline, CDR1 is MDHEN and CDR2 is SYDVKM. The CDR3 has 13 residues. CDR3 nucleotides: TGTGCCAGCAGTTTGAGGGGCAATTCACCCCTCCACTTT. Encoded protein: CASSLRGNSPLHF.

This clone has only a few counts. The rearrangement joins TRBV11-3 to TRBJ2-7; possible D gene TRBD2, 6 bases. Germline CDR1 is SGHNT and CDR2 is YENEEA. Deletions cut 1 base from V and 2 bases from J, with 9 bases between. The CDR3 runs to 14 residues. CDR3 residues: CASSLGLDTYEQYF. CDR3 DNA: TGTGCCAGCAGCTTAGGACTAGACACCTACGAGCAGTACTTC.

In this sample, this clone turned up once. This chain connects TRBV19 to TRBJ2-7, with a tentative D call TRBD2 (5 bases). In germline, CDR1 is LNHDA, CDR2 SQIVND (reference sequence). This CDR3 contains 12 residues. The V end was cut by 4 bases, the J end by 3 bases, with 7 bases between. CDR3 residues: CASSTRGYEQYF. CDR3 DNA: TGTGCCAGTAGTACCCGGGGCTACGAGCAGTACTTC.

This chain links TRBV9 with TRBJ1-3, with D unresolved. The germline V gene encodes CDR1 SGDLS and CDR2 YYNGEE. Trimming took off 2 bases at V and 0 bases at J, with 6 bases between the two ends. The CDR3 consists of 14 residues. The CDR3 nucleotides read TGTGCCAGCAGCGTTACCAACTCTGGAAACACCATATATTTT. Protein: CASSVTNSGNTIYF.

The chain carries TRBV19 and TRBJ1-1, with D hard to call. Looked up from germline, CDR1 is LNHDA and CDR2 is SQIVND (reference sequence). V lost 7 bases and J lost 5, with 14 bases in between. This CDR3 is 13 amino acids long. CDR3 protein: CASNADPGTEAFF. The CDR3 DNA reads TGTGCCAGTAACGCGGACCCGGGGACTGAAGCTTTCTTT.